The 18 T cell receptor beta chains below come from one sample, sequenced in a study of T cell changes during pregnancy in multiple sclerosis. Here immunoSEQ multiplex PCR was the method, and the copy in TCRdb shows in-frame clones only, minus some. The sample lists over 85,000 clones, approximately 89% occurring once. The input for sequencing was peripheral blood, taken in the first trimester of pregnancy. These TCRs come from a female donor in good health, enrolled as a control in a pregnancy study.

The V and J genes are TRBV2 and TRBJ2-1; 11 bases match TRBD1. Germline V gene sequence: CDR1 SNHLY, CDR2 FYNNEI. The CDR3 is 14 residues long. V lost 7 bases and J lost 6; bases outside the gene matches: 5. CDR3 sequence (DNA): TGTGCCAGCACTGGACAGGGGGCGACCAATGAGCAGTTCTTC. This gives the protein CASTGQGATNEQFF.

The chain combines TRBV30 with TRBJ2-7, with D possibly being TRBD2 (6 bases). Trimming took 4 bases from V and 6 from J, leaving 10 bases between them. The V gene's germline CDR1 is GTSNPN and CDR2 SVGIG (reference sequence). This CDR3 is 11 amino acids long. As DNA, the CDR3 is TGTGCCTGGACGCGGGACGGCGAGCAGTACTTC. Translated, it gives CAWTRDGEQYF.

The chain joins TRBV12-5 to TRBJ1-2; D is possibly TRBD1 (5 bases). Trimming cost V 7 bases and J 3 bases, with 12 bases left between them. This CDR3 comprises 13 residues. Germline V gene sequence: CDR1 LGHNT, CDR2 FRNRAP. CDR3 region: CASASGGYYGYTF. The CDR3 DNA reads TGTGCTAGTGCCTCGGGGGGATACTATGGCTACACCTTC.

Only a few counts were recorded for this clone. The chain couples TRBV6-6 to TRBJ1-5, with D uncertain. Trimming left V 0 bases short and J 7 bases short, with 4 bases between. The CDR3 is 12 amino acids. In germline, CDR1 is MNHNY, CDR2 SVGAGI (reference sequence). The CDR3, as DNA: TGTGCCAGCAGTTACTCTTTACAGCCCCAGCATTTT. It specifies CASSYSLQPQHF.

The chain recombines TRBV4-1 with TRBJ2-7, with 9 nucleotides matching TRBD1. The CDR3 is 14 residues long. CDR1 is MGHRA and CDR2 is YSYEKL in the germline V gene. With V trimmed by 1 base and J by 3 bases, 1 base remained unmatched. The CDR3 loop reads CASSQGTGVYEQYF. The CDR3 coding sequence is TGCGCCAGCAGCCAAGGGACAGGGGTCTACGAGCAGTACTTC.

The chain employs TRBV5-5 and TRBJ1-4; no reliable D call. Germline V gives CDR1 SGHKS, CDR2 YYEKEE (reference sequence). The CDR3 has 14 residues. V lost 0 bases, J lost 13 bases, and 16 bases lay in between. CDR3 sequence: CASSLAGSMKRLFF. CDR3 bases: TGTGCCAGCAGCTTGGCGGGGTCAATGAAAAGACTGTTTTTT.

This sequence joins TRBV5-4 and TRBJ2-1; 10 bases match TRBD2. Germline trimming cut 4 bases from V and 15 bases from J; bases unmatched to any gene: 16. Per the germline V gene, CDR1 is SGHNT and CDR2 is YYREEE (reference sequence). The CDR3 length is 15 residues. DNA for the CDR3: TGTGCCAGCAGCCCGGACAGTCAGTCCACTAGCGGGACGTTCTTC. Its translation: CASSPDSQSTSGTFF.

The chain recombines TRBV4-3 with TRBJ2-7; 8 nucleotides line up with TRBD1. Germline CDR1 LGHNA, CDR2 YSLEER. This CDR3 is 17 amino acids long. With 1 base clipped from V and 3 bases from J, the junction kept 11 bases outside the gene matches. CDR3 amino acids: CASSQGRTGRRGYEQYF. CDR3 DNA: TGCGCCAGCAGCCAAGGGCGGACAGGGAGACGGGGCTACGAGCAGTACTTC.

The chain uses TRBV18 and TRBJ2-1, with 10 bases identical to TRBD1. This CDR3 is 15 amino acids long. V lost 4 bases and J lost 7; bases outside the gene matches: 7. Germline CDR1 is KGHSH and CDR2 is LQKENI. The CDR3 nucleotides are TGTGCCAGCTCACTTGGGACAGGGGCCCGAAATGAGCAGTTCTTC. As protein: CASSLGTGARNEQFF.

The chain carries TRBV19 and TRBJ1-1, with D tentatively TRBD1 (5 bases). V was shortened by 7 bases and J by 0 bases, with 15 bases between the two germline ends. The CDR3 is 15 residues long. The V gene's germline CDR1 is LNHDA and CDR2 SQIVND (reference sequence). The CDR3 region is CASIPPGLMNTEAFF. The CDR3 DNA is TGTGCCAGTATCCCCCCAGGGCTTATGAACACTGAAGCTTTCTTT.

The V call is TRBV4-3, the J call TRBJ2-5, with D perhaps matching TRBD2 (5 bases). This CDR3 contains 13 residues. V was shortened by 4 bases and J by 5 bases, with 11 bases between the two germline ends. Germline V CDR1 and CDR2: LGHNA, YSLEER. CDR3 sequence (DNA): TGCGCCAGCAGCCGAGGACTTTCCGAGACCCAGTACTTC. Translated: CASSRGLSETQYF.

The CDR3 is CASSHGGRELFF. Here the CDR3 DNA reads TGCGCCAGCAGTCACGGGGGGCGTGAACTGTTTTTT. The genes are TRBV4-3 and TRBJ1-4; TRBD1 might be the D (6 bases). Germline V CDR1 and CDR2: LGHNA, YSLEER. The CDR3 consists of 12 residues. Trimming took 6 bases from V and 12 from J, leaving 14 bases between them.

The rearrangement uses TRBV30 and TRBJ1-2; D possibly corresponds to TRBD1 (5 bases). Trimming removed 6 bases at V and 3 bases at J, with 17 bases between. This CDR3 comprises 14 residues. The V gene's germline CDR1 is GTSNPN and CDR2 SVGIG (reference sequence). The CDR3 DNA reads as TGTGCCTGCCTCCCGGGCGGGGCAGACTATGGCTACACCTTC. This translates into CACLPGGADYGYTF.

V gene TRBV5-1 combines with J gene TRBJ2-1, with a tentative D call TRBD1 (5 bases). There are 12 residues in the CDR3. V shed 0 bases and J shed 7 bases, with 5 bases lying between them. In germline, CDR1 is SGHRS, CDR2 YFSETQ. This chain's CDR3 is CASSLEGNEQFF. In nucleotides, the CDR3 is TGCGCCAGCAGCTTGGAGGGGAATGAGCAGTTCTTC.

The chain uses TRBV28 and TRBJ1-1; TRBD1 agrees at 7 bases. Germline CDR1 and CDR2: MDHEN and SYDVKM. V was clipped by 2 bases and J by 4 bases; unmatched bases: 19. The CDR3 is 19 residues long. For the CDR3, the DNA is TGTGCCAGCAGTTTAAGAGGGGGCGCAGTCATATCTGCTCCCACTGAAGCTTTCTTT. This translates into CASSLRGGAVISAPTEAFF.

Here the CDR3 reads CASTERTGELFF. For the CDR3, the DNA is TGTGCCAGCACGGAGCGGACCGGGGAGCTGTTTTTT. The chain links TRBV6-5 to TRBJ2-2, with D tentatively TRBD2 (5 bases). This CDR3 has 12 amino acids. CDR1 MNHEY and CDR2 SVGAGI come from the germline V gene. Trimming removed 7 bases at V and 5 bases at J, with 8 bases between.

The rearrangement joins TRBV4-3 to TRBJ1-2, with 7 bases aligning to TRBD1. In germline, CDR1 is LGHNA, CDR2 YSLEER. The V segment lost 2 bases and the J segment 4 bases; nucleotides outside the gene matches: 1. The CDR3 contains 13 residues. This CDR3 reads CASSQRTGYGYTF. CDR3 DNA sequence: TGCGCCAGCAGCCAAAGGACAGGCTATGGCTACACCTTC.

The chain links TRBV7-9 to TRBJ1-1, with a tentative D call TRBD1 (5 bases). The CDR3 sequence is 15 residues long. Trimming removed 5 bases at V and 1 base at J, with 14 bases between. Germline CDR1 SEHNR, CDR2 FQNEAQ (reference sequence). Written as DNA, the CDR3 is TGTGCCAGCAGCCCTCGGGAGGGGCCGAACACTGAAGCTTTCTTT. It encodes CASSPREGPNTEAFF.